One and the same sample provided the 6 T cell receptor beta chains below, sequenced in a study of T cells after yellow fever vaccination. TCRdb fed the 5' RACE reads into MiXCR, producing one record per CDR3 protein. The sample gives about 69,000 distinct CDR3 sequences, 5.5% to 7.5% of which show up once; about 2% is in the top ten. Sequences were derived from CD4+ T cells sorted from PBMCs, sampled less than 18 days after the first yellow fever vaccination. The receptors come from a man aged 18 to 35 who received the YFV17D yellow fever vaccine.

This clonotype was counted many times. The chain is built from TRBV20-1 and TRBJ2-3, with 8 bases lining up with TRBD2. CDR1 DFQATT and CDR2 SNEGSKA come from the germline V gene (reference sequence). Trimming took 3 bases from V and 0 from J; bases not matched to a gene: 5. CDR3 length: 15 residues. CDR3 in amino acids: CSARDPGGSTDTQYF. CDR3 sequence (DNA): TGCAGTGCTAGGGACCCGGGGGGGAGCACAGATACGCAGTATTTT.

Concerning this clonotype itself: A much larger clone lies one base from this, so it may be a read error. J is TRBJ2-1 and V is TRBV11-2, with no clear D. Germline values: CDR1 SGHAT, CDR2 FQNNGV. This CDR3 is built from 15 residues. This CDR3 reads CASSLVVRSYSEQFF. The CDR3, as DNA: TGTGCCAGCAGCTTAGTGGTGCGCTCCTACAGTGAGCAGTTCTTC.

The CDR3 region has the DNA TGCGCCAGCAGCCGCAACATTAAGGACTTCGGCTCCTACAATGAGCAGTTCTTC. Encoded protein: CASSRNIKDFGSYNEQFF. V and J are TRBV4-3 and TRBJ2-1; maybe TRBD2 (5 bases). Germline CDR1 is LGHNA and CDR2 is YSLEER. The V end lost 4 bases, the J end lost 0 bases, and 19 bases lay between the germline ends. CDR3 length: 18 residues.

This clonotype occurred many times. The rearrangement uses TRBV7-3 and TRBJ1-1, with D perhaps TRBD1 (6 bases). Per the germline V gene, CDR1 is SGHTA and CDR2 is FQGTGA. V was clipped by 5 bases and J by 1 base, with 14 bases between them. CDR3 length equals 15 residues. The CDR3 coding sequence is TGTGCCAGCAGCGCACGTGGGGGCGGGAACACTGAAGCTTTCTTT. This sequence encodes CASSARGGGNTEAFF. Supplemented by reference TRBV7-3 and TRBJ1-1, the full variable domain reads GAGVSQTPSNKVTEKGKYVELRCDPISGHTALYWYRQSLGQGPEFLIYFQGTGAADDSGLPNDRFFAVRPEGSVSTLKIQRTERGDSAVYLCASSARGGGNTEAFFGQGTRLTVV.

The sample holds many counts of this clonotype. The chain carries TRBV5-1 and TRBJ2-3; 11 nucleotides agree with TRBD2. V trimming: 5 bases; J trimming: 2 bases; junction bases outside the gene matches: 10. The CDR3 length is 17 residues. CDR1 is SGHRS, CDR2 YFSETQ, per germline. The CDR3 protein is CASRPTPTSGVTDTQYF. CDR3 in DNA: TGCGCCAGCAGGCCCACCCCGACTAGCGGGGTCACAGATACGCAGTATTTT.

Turning to this clonotype: A much bigger clone sits one base away, suggesting this may be a read error. The chain uses TRBV18 and TRBJ1-2, with D unresolved. V dropped 5 bases and J dropped 4 bases, with 14 bases sitting between them. Germline CDR1 KGHSH, CDR2 LQKENI. The CDR3 extends over 14 amino acids. CDR3 in amino acids: CASSTAAESYGYTF. DNA for the CDR3: TGTGCCAGCTCAACAGCCGCAGAATCCTATGGCTACACCTTC.